This entry lists 27 T cell receptor beta chains sequenced from one sample in a study of blood T cell repertoires in COVID-19. Clones were sequenced by immunoSEQ multiplex PCR, and TCRdb holds only the in-frame ones, with some missing. This table has approximately 210,000 clones, more than 70% appearing once. Source material: peripheral blood. Receptors were obtained from a woman at least 80 years old with acute or convalescent COVID-19.

The rearrangement uses TRBV3-1 (or the pseudogene TRBV3-2) and TRBJ1-5; unclear D gene. This CDR3 comprises 15 residues. Trimming pared 0 bases from V and 3 bases from J, leaving 9 bases between. The germline V gene has CDR1 LGHDT and CDR2 YNNKEL (reference sequence). The DNA of the CDR3 is TGTGCCAGCAGCCAAGATGCTACAGTCAATCAGCCCCAGCATTTT. As protein: CASSQDATVNQPQHF.

This chain uses TRBV2 with TRBJ1-2; the D is unclear. Between the trimmed V and J ends, which lost 5 bases and 8 bases, there was a span of 15 bases. In germline, CDR1 is SNHLY, CDR2 FYNNEI. The CDR3 is 13 amino acids. The CDR3 DNA reads TGTGCCAGCAGTTCCCCCACTCTCGTCGGCTACACCTTC. It yields the protein CASSSPTLVGYTF.

The genes are TRBV5-1 and TRBJ2-3; 7 bases map to TRBD1. This CDR3 has 17 residues. V lost 0 bases and J lost 3; bases outside the gene matches: 10. Per the germline V gene, CDR1 is SGHRS and CDR2 is YFSETQ. The CDR3: CASSLVRGRSSTDTQYF. The CDR3, as DNA: TGCGCCAGCAGCTTGGTTAGGGGGCGAAGCTCAACAGATACGCAGTATTTT.

This clone was picked up a small number of times. The junction departs from the called germline gene at one end, perhaps through a read error. The chain carries TRBV12-5 and TRBJ2-3; 7 positions match TRBD1. Germline V CDR1 and CDR2: LGHNT, FRNRAP. This CDR3 is 13 amino acids long. The CDR3: CASGLSPTGSLNF. CDR3 bases: TGTGCTAGTGGTTTGTCCCCGACAGGGTCTTTGAATTTT. The full variable domain, in which reference TRBV12-5 and TRBJ2-3 provide the parts outside the CDR3, is DARVTQTPRHKVTEMGQEVTMRCQPILGHNTVFWYRQTMMQGLELLAYFRNRAPLDDSGMPKDRFSAEMPDATLATLKIQPSEPRDSAVYFCASGLSPTGSLNFGPGTRLTVL.

This clone was seen just once. The genes are TRBV11-3 and TRBJ2-7, with 10 positions matching TRBD1. From germline, CDR1 is SGHNT and CDR2 YENEEA. This CDR3 has 16 amino acids. V shed 5 bases and J 3 bases; nucleotides not matched to a gene: 10. CDR3 region: CASSGGTGDISYEQYF. CDR3 sequence (DNA): TGTGCCAGCAGCGGGGGGACAGGGGACATCAGCTACGAGCAGTACTTC.

The chain couples TRBV6-5 to TRBJ1-1, with D unresolved. From germline, CDR1 is MNHEY and CDR2 SVGAGI. The CDR3 totals 14 residues. V dropped 7 bases and J dropped 5 bases, with 17 bases sitting between them. The DNA for the CDR3 is TGTGCCAGCACCAAAACCACCTCTAGTACTGAAGCTTTCTTT. Amino acids: CASTKTTSSTEAFF.

The sample holds a few counts of this clone. The chain joins TRBV30 to TRBJ2-1; perhaps TRBD2 as D (5 bases). The CDR3 sequence is 12 residues long. Germline assignment: CDR1 GTSNPN and CDR2 SVGIG (reference sequence). Trimming removed 0 bases from V and 15 bases from J, with 15 bases in between. The CDR3 sequence is CAWSVASPTWFF. The CDR3 nucleotides are TGTGCCTGGAGTGTCGCTAGCCCAACCTGGTTCTTC.

J is TRBJ1-2 and V is TRBV12-3 or TRBV12-4; the D gene is possibly TRBD1 (5 bases). The CDR3 covers 13 residues. V lost 2 bases, J lost 5 bases, and 9 bases lay in between. The CDR3 sequence: CASSLMQGYGYTF. CDR3 DNA: TGTGCCAGCAGTTTAATGCAGGGTTATGGCTACACCTTC.

This clone occurred a few times. J is TRBJ2-2 and V is TRBV5-1; D unclear. This CDR3 contains 12 residues. Germline V gene sequence: CDR1 SGHRS, CDR2 YFSETQ. Trimming cost V 5 bases and J 7 bases, with 9 bases left between them. CDR3 in DNA: TGCGCCAGCAGTCAGGAAGGCGGGGAGCTGTTTTTT. It translates to CASSQEGGELFF.

CDR3 protein: CASSLTGTGGETQYF. CDR3 nucleotides: TGCGCCAGCAGCTTAACCGGGACGGGAGGCGAGACCCAGTACTTC. This chain connects TRBV5-1 to TRBJ2-5, with 7 bases identical to TRBD2. The CDR3 is made up of 15 amino acids. CDR1 SGHRS and CDR2 YFSETQ come from the germline V gene. J lost 5 bases, V lost 2 bases, and 9 bases had no gene match. Drawing the rest from reference TRBV5-1 and TRBJ2-5, the complete variable domain is KAGVTQTPRYLIKTRGQQVTLSCSPISGHRSVSWYQQTPGQGLQFLFEYFSETQRNKGNFPGRFSGRQFSNSRSEMNVSTLELGDSALYLCASSLTGTGGETQYFGPGTRLLVL.

This chain joins TRBV7-2 and TRBJ1-1; D perhaps matches TRBD1 (5 bases). The CDR3 loop spans 14 amino acids. CDR1 is SGHTA and CDR2 is FQGNSA in the germline V gene. V lost 4 bases and J 4 bases, leaving 13 bases between the germline ends. CDR3 sequence reads: CASSSQGGPTEAFF. The DNA for the CDR3 is TGTGCCAGCAGCTCCCAGGGTGGTCCCACTGAAGCTTTCTTT. Full variable domain (outside the CDR3, taken from reference TRBV7-2 and TRBJ1-1): GAGVSQSPSNKVTEKGKDVELRCDPISGHTALYWYRQSLGQGLEFLIYFQGNSAPDKSGLPSDRFSAERTGGSVSTLTIQRTQQEDSAVYLCASSSQGGPTEAFFGQGTRLTVV.

The chain uses TRBV13 and TRBJ2-2; 11 bases match TRBD1. Per germline, CDR1 PRHDT and CDR2 FYEKMQ (reference sequence). CDR3 size: 14 residues. Unmatched junction bases numbered 3, after V lost 8 bases and J lost 4 bases. In DNA form, the CDR3 reads TGTGCCAGCGGGACAGGGGGACTCACCGGGGAGCTGTTTTTT. The encoded protein is CASGTGGLTGELFF. Variable domain in full (rest from reference TRBV13 and TRBJ2-2): AAGVIQSPRHLIKEKRETATLKCYPIPRHDTVYWYQQGPGQDPQFLISFYEKMQSDKGSIPDRFSAQQFSDYHSELNMSSLELGDSALYFCASGTGGLTGELFFGEGSRLTVL.

V and J are TRBV6-1 and TRBJ1-5; a weak D match, TRBD1 (5 bases). V lost 1 base, J lost 6 bases, and 13 bases lay in between. The CDR3 is 15 amino acids. The germline V gene encodes CDR1 MNHNS and CDR2 SASEGT. The CDR3 region is CASSEGSRVGQPQHF. In DNA, the CDR3 is TGTGCCAGCAGTGAAGGATCCAGGGTGGGTCAGCCCCAGCATTTT.

The rearrangement links TRBV19 to TRBJ1-3; 8 bases line up with TRBD1. Unmatched junction bases numbered 6, after V lost 8 bases and J lost 0 bases. The CDR3 totals 15 residues. Germline V gene sequence: CDR1 LNHDA, CDR2 SQIVND (reference sequence). The CDR3 spells CASGQGRASGNTIYF. CDR3 nucleotide sequence: TGTGCCAGTGGACAGGGAAGGGCCTCTGGAAACACCATATATTTT.

In its sample, this clone was seen a few times. The V gene is TRBV7-9, the J gene TRBJ1-2; 7 positions match TRBD1. The junction had 8 bases not matched to a gene; V was cut back by 5 bases and J by 14 bases. The CDR3 has 11 residues. Germline V gene lookup returns CDR1 SEHNR and CDR2 FQNEAQ (reference sequence). CDR3 DNA sequence: TGTGCCAGCAGCCCCATCGACAGGGTAACCTTC. Translation gives CASSPIDRVTF.

The chain employs TRBV3-1 (or the pseudogene TRBV3-2) and TRBJ2-7; D is undetermined. The germline V gene has CDR1 LGHDT and CDR2 YNNKEL (reference sequence). V lost 1 base, J lost 2 bases, and 6 bases lay in between. The length of the CDR3 is 13 residues. The CDR3 is CASSQANTYEQYF. DNA of the CDR3: TGTGCCAGCAGCCAAGCGAACACCTACGAGCAGTACTTC.

This clone was found once. The chain uses TRBV9 and TRBJ1-1; D ambiguous. Germline V CDR1 and CDR2: SGDLS, YYNGEE. This CDR3 is built from 14 residues. With 4 bases removed from V and 4 bases from J, the gap between germline ends came to 14 bases. The CDR3, as DNA: TGTGCCAGCAGCCCCGGGGTAGGGAGCACTGAAGCTTTCTTT. Amino acids: CASSPGVGSTEAFF. Complete variable domain (other parts from reference TRBV9 and TRBJ1-1): DSGVTQTPKHLITATGQRVTLRCSPRSGDLSVYWYQQSLDQGLQFLIQYYNGEERAKGNILERFSAQQFPDLHSELNLSSLELGDSALYFCASSPGVGSTEAFFGQGTRLTVV.

This clone was recorded only once. The V and J genes are TRBV5-1 and TRBJ1-3; possibly TRBD1 for D (6 bases). In germline, CDR1 is SGHRS, CDR2 YFSETQ. Between the trimmed V and J ends, which lost 3 bases and 4 bases, there was a span of 14 bases. The CDR3 consists of 15 residues. The CDR3 loop is CASSWLAGAGNTIYF. The CDR3, as DNA: TGCGCCAGCAGCTGGTTGGCAGGGGCCGGAAACACCATATATTTT. Using reference TRBV5-1 and TRBJ1-3 for the parts outside the CDR3, the full variable domain is KAGVTQTPRYLIKTRGQQVTLSCSPISGHRSVSWYQQTPGQGLQFLFEYFSETQRNKGNFPGRFSGRQFSNSRSEMNVSTLELGDSALYLCASSWLAGAGNTIYFGEGSWLTVV.

This clone has only one observation. The sample holds other DNA sequences that translate to the same CDR3. V usage is TRBV19 and J usage is TRBJ2-2; TRBD1 matches at 7 bases. The V and J ends lost 1 base and 0 bases, in that order; junction bases with no gene match: 2. Germline loops: CDR1 LNHDA, CDR2 SQIVND (reference sequence). CDR3 length: 16 amino acids. In nucleotides, the CDR3 is TGTGCCAGTAGTATAGGGGGGACAGCGAACACCGGGGAGCTGTTTTTT. As protein: CASSIGGTANTGELFF.

The V call is TRBV15, the J call TRBJ2-7, with 8 nucleotides matching TRBD2. Germline V gene lookup returns CDR1 LNHNV and CDR2 YYDKDF (reference sequence). With V trimmed by 5 bases and J by 4 bases, 10 bases remained unmatched. The CDR3 runs 15 residues. CDR3 nucleotide sequence: TGTGCCACCAGCGGAGGGATCGGGGGGGCTTACGAGCAGTACTTC. As protein: CATSGGIGGAYEQYF.

The chain couples TRBV7-9 to TRBJ1-4; tentatively, D is TRBD1 (5 bases). Germline V gene lookup returns CDR1 SEHNR and CDR2 FQNEAQ (reference sequence). V was clipped by 3 bases and J by 0 bases, with 8 bases between them. The length of the CDR3 is 15 residues. The CDR3 DNA reads as TGTGCCAGCAGCTTCGGGGACTCAACTAATGAAAAACTGTTTTTT. Translated, it gives CASSFGDSTNEKLFF.

The chain uses TRBV28 and TRBJ2-5; D possibly corresponds to TRBD2 (6 bases). The CDR3 runs 15 residues. Deletions cut 3 bases from V and 1 base from J, with 12 bases between. CDR1 is MDHEN and CDR2 is SYDVKM in the germline V gene. As DNA, the CDR3 is TGTGCCAGCAGTTTGGGGGGACGGGTCCAAGAGACCCAGTACTTC. Its translation is CASSLGGRVQETQYF.

The rearrangement uses TRBV12-3 or TRBV12-4 and TRBJ2-3; 7 bases are shared with TRBD2. The junction had 3 bases not matched to a gene; V was cut back by 7 bases and J by 8 bases. CDR3 length: 11 residues. CDR3 coding DNA: TGTGCCAGCACTGAGCGGGGTACGCAGTATTTT. Its translation is CASTERGTQYF.

The chain has TRBV2 and TRBJ2-7; 12 bases agree with TRBD1. The CDR3 sequence is 14 residues long. The germline gives CDR1 SNHLY, CDR2 FYNNEI. The V gene end was trimmed by 6 bases and the J gene end by 5 bases; junction bases not matched to a gene: 5. CDR3 loop: CASRRDRGPDEQYF. CDR3 bases: TGTGCCAGCAGGAGGGACAGGGGGCCCGACGAGCAGTACTTC.

This clone was seen a single time. The chain carries TRBV3-1 (or the pseudogene TRBV3-2) and TRBJ1-4, with TRBD1 matching 8 bases. Per germline, CDR1 LGHDT and CDR2 YNNKEL (reference sequence). V was clipped by 0 bases and J by 4 bases; unmatched bases: 4. The CDR3 is made up of 16 amino acids. In DNA, the CDR3 is TGTGCCAGCAGCCAAGATTTCGGACAGGGTAATGAAAAACTGTTTTTT. This gives the protein CASSQDFGQGNEKLFF.

The genes are TRBV9 and TRBJ1-1, with TRBD1 matching over 8 bases. Germline V gene data show CDR1 as SGDLS and CDR2 as YYNGEE. With V trimmed by 3 bases and J by 5 bases, 6 bases remained unmatched. The CDR3 spans 14 residues. CDR3 DNA: TGTGCCAGCAGCGCTCGGACAGGGCATACTGAAGCTTTCTTT. This codes for CASSARTGHTEAFF.

The chain links TRBV7-3 to TRBJ2-3; no clear D gene. The V gene's germline CDR1 is SGHTA and CDR2 FQGTGA. This CDR3 contains 14 residues. V lost 3 bases to trimming and J lost 0 bases, with 7 bases between them. In DNA form, the CDR3 reads TGTGCCAGCAGCTTGGGCAAAAGCACAGATACGCAGTATTTT. The encoded protein is CASSLGKSTDTQYF.